This T cell receptor beta chain was sequenced for a study of blood T cell repertoires in COVID-19. About the research overall: Acute and convalescent COVID-19 samples came from the United States, Italy and Spain. Nucleic acid was either cDNA or gDNA, and it came from T cells, B-cell-depleted T cells, or PBMCs.

The CDR3 is 13 amino acids. Germline trimming cut 2 bases from V and 12 bases from J; bases unmatched to any gene: 6. Germline V CDR1 and CDR2: MNHNS, SASEGT. Authors' processing steps: Counts of nucleated cells, estimated from reference gene primer amplification, were obtained. Sequenced by immunoSEQ multiplex PCR; TCRdb stores in-frame clones only, minus some. That table supplies the V and J calls and clone size; D and trimming were determined from the DNA. The repertoire holds about 250,000 clones, about 89% seen once, with more than 0.75% in the top ten. This sequence originates from a man aged 25-45 years with acute or convalescent COVID-19. The V call is TRBV6-1, the J call TRBJ1-4, with TRBD1 matching over 7 bases. What was sequenced was peripheral blood. The CDR3 spells CASSEQPGGELFF. CDR3 sequence (DNA): TGTGCCAGCAGTGAACAGCCAGGGGGAGAACTGTTTTTT.